This passage covers 14 T cell receptor beta chains from one sample sequenced in a study of human T cells and chemical hapten exposure. Time point meaning: patch test 3, about 24 weeks after DPC sensitization. Treatment reported: therapeutic diphenylcyclopropenone sensitization with weekly scalp DPC. MiXCR was run by TCRdb on the RACE reads, yielding one entry per CDR3 protein. The data hold some 84,000 distinct CDR3 sequences, with 10% to 13% observed a single time. The specimen comprised whole blood, sampled in connection with sensitization to the hapten diphenylcyclopropenone (DPC). Receptor source: a woman between 45 and 60 years old with alopecia areata. Some clones in this sample may be carry-over from other donors' samples.

The chain is built from TRBV24-1 and TRBJ2-5; TRBD2 is a possible D gene (6 bases). The CDR3 has 13 residues. V lost 3 bases to trimming and J lost 5 bases, with 9 bases between them. Germline loops: CDR1 KGHDR, CDR2 SFDVKD. The CDR3 loop reads CATSDGGVETQYF. The CDR3 DNA sequence: TGTGCCACCAGTGATGGAGGGGTTGAGACCCAGTACTTC.

This clonotype was seen only a few times. This chain uses TRBV24-1 with TRBJ1-2; D is possibly TRBD1 (5 bases). The CDR3 contains 12 residues. Germline CDR1 and CDR2: KGHDR and SFDVKD. Trimming pared 8 bases from V and 13 bases from J, leaving 19 bases between. The CDR3 region is CATTGRPREATF. The DNA for the CDR3 is TGTGCCACCACGGGACGTCCGCGAGAGGCCACCTTC.

At least ten counts were recorded for this clonotype. This chain links TRBV5-6 with TRBJ1-2; 7 nucleotides agree with TRBD1. With V trimmed by 4 bases and J by 4 bases, 10 bases remained unmatched. Per the germline V gene, CDR1 is SGHDT and CDR2 is YYEEEE. This CDR3 region has 15 residues. The DNA for the CDR3 is TGTGCCAGCAGCCCCCTAACAGGGGCTCGCTATGGCTACACCTTC. Translated: CASSPLTGARYGYTF.

V usage is TRBV5-1 and J usage is TRBJ2-3; TRBD2 agrees at 10 bases. The V gene's germline CDR1 is SGHRS and CDR2 YFSETQ. Unmatched junction bases numbered 5, after V lost 2 bases and J lost 5 bases. The CDR3 has 15 residues. The CDR3 sequence: CASSLGTSAGDTQYF. DNA for the CDR3: TGCGCCAGCAGCTTAGGGACTAGCGCCGGAGATACGCAGTATTTT.

The gene calls are TRBV12-3 or TRBV12-4 and TRBJ2-1, with D maybe TRBD1 (5 bases). V lost 7 bases, J lost 5 bases, and 21 bases lay in between. This CDR3 is 16 amino acids long. The CDR3 sequence: CASNQRGRGRDNEQFF. In nucleotides, the CDR3 is TGTGCCAGCAACCAAAGGGGTAGGGGAAGGGACAATGAGCAGTTCTTC.

This clonotype was detected only a few times. This sequence joins TRBV29-1 and TRBJ1-5; 8 bases align to TRBD1. V dropped 6 bases and J dropped 5; count of bases not matched to a gene: 6. CDR3 length: 13 amino acids. Germline loops: CDR1 SQVTM, CDR2 ANQGSEA. The CDR3 region is CSVAGGGDQPQHF. CDR3 nucleotide sequence: TGCAGCGTCGCAGGGGGCGGGGATCAGCCCCAGCATTTT.

This clonotype was observed many times. The chain joins TRBV6-6 to TRBJ2-1, with D possibly matching TRBD2 (5 bases). Germline CDR1 reads MNHNY; CDR2 reads SVGAGI (reference sequence). Trimming removed 0 bases at V and 10 bases at J, with 7 bases between. The CDR3 covers 12 residues. CDR3 DNA sequence: TGTGCCAGCAGTTACTCCGGACTGGAGCAGTTCTTC. This encodes CASSYSGLEQFF.

This clonotype was observed a handful of times. The J gene is TRBJ2-7, the V gene TRBV19, with D perhaps TRBD2 (5 bases). V shed 0 bases and J shed 7 bases, with 16 bases lying between them. The CDR3 has 15 amino acids. Germline V CDR1 and CDR2: LNHDA, SQIVND (reference sequence). This chain's CDR3 is CASSIDGSRSREQYF. DNA for the CDR3: TGTGCCAGTAGTATAGATGGGAGCAGATCTAGAGAGCAGTACTTC.

This chain uses TRBV6-2 or TRBV6-3 with TRBJ2-7; a possible D gene is TRBD2 (5 bases). V was clipped by 5 bases and J by 4 bases, with 15 bases between them. The germline CDR1 and CDR2 sequences are MNHEY and SVGEGT. CDR3 length: 14 amino acids. The CDR3: CASSAPGSLYEQYF. CDR3 DNA: TGTGCCAGCAGTGCCCCGGGAAGTCTATACGAGCAGTACTTC.

This clonotype was recorded at least ten times. V usage is TRBV7-2 and J usage is TRBJ2-1; D call uncertain. V lost 3 bases to trimming and J lost 6 bases, with 15 bases between them. The CDR3 totals 15 residues. Germline loops: CDR1 SGHTA, CDR2 FQGNSA. CDR3 in amino acids: CASSLSRVLGNEQFF. Written as DNA, the CDR3 is TGTGCCAGCAGCTTGTCCCGGGTATTGGGCAATGAGCAGTTCTTC. The full variable domain, its missing parts supplied by reference TRBV7-2 and TRBJ2-1, is GAGVSQSPSNKVTEKGKDVELRCDPISGHTALYWYRQSLGQGLEFLIYFQGNSAPDKSGLPSDRFSAERTGGSVSTLTIQRTQQEDSAVYLCASSLSRVLGNEQFFGPGTRLTVL.

This clonotype was counted at least ten times. The rearrangement uses TRBV30 and TRBJ1-1; D is perhaps TRBD1 (5 bases). From germline, CDR1 is GTSNPN and CDR2 SVGIG (reference sequence). Trimming stripped 5 bases from V and 7 bases from J, with 14 bases between. This CDR3 contains 12 residues. This chain's CDR3 is CAWVGQGVEAFF. The CDR3 nucleotides are TGTGCCTGGGTTGGACAAGGGGTTGAAGCTTTCTTT.

At least ten counts were recorded for this clonotype. This sequence joins TRBV29-1 and TRBJ2-2; TRBD1 agrees at 9 bases. Germline V lookup: CDR1 SQVTM, CDR2 ANQGSEA. The CDR3 contains 13 residues. Losses at the gene ends were 7 bases for V and 4 bases for J; bases not matched to a gene: 4. The CDR3 loop reads CSGDRGGTGELFF. The CDR3 region has the DNA TGCAGCGGTGACAGGGGGGGCACCGGGGAGCTGTTTTTT.

V is TRBV19 and J is TRBJ2-7, with TRBD2 identical over 7 bases. The germline CDR1 and CDR2 sequences are LNHDA and SQIVND (reference sequence). The CDR3 has 14 residues. The V segment lost 6 bases and the J segment 6 bases; nucleotides outside the gene matches: 11. The CDR3 bases are TGTGCCAGTAGCGCCCCTGGGAGGGTCGCCGAGCAGTACTTC. This translates into CASSAPGRVAEQYF.

This clonotype was observed many times. A read error may produce the germline difference seen at one junction end. The chain couples TRBV27 to TRBJ1-4; 8 bases align to TRBD1. Germline-derived CDR1 and CDR2 are MNHEY and SMNVEV (reference sequence). The CDR3 has 16 residues. CDR3 DNA: TGTGCCAGCAGCCCTACGCAGGGGGCAACTAATGAAAAACCGTTTTTT. Its translation is CASSPTQGATNEKPFF.